The sequence of this T cell receptor (beta chain) was determined in a study of OX40 agonist ivuxolimab in advanced cancers. The wider study: Ivuxolimab, which patients received intravenously every 2 weeks, was dosed at 0.01 to 10 mg/kg.

Trimming took 0 bases from V and 6 from J, leaving 8 bases between them. This CDR3 has 13 residues. Germline lookup yields CDR1 KGHSH and CDR2 LQKENI. Measured with immunoSEQ multiplex PCR; TCRdb has only the in-frame clones, and not every one. The sample includes about 60,000 clones, about 93% seen only once; the top ten take 18%. Patients were ineligible given autoimmune disease history or systemic immunosuppression. The chain employs TRBV18 and TRBJ1-1; no clear D. This receptor was taken from an adult with an advanced solid tumor such as melanoma, head and neck, liver or kidney cancer. The material was CD4+ or CD8+ T cells sorted from blood, obtained in a trial of the OX40 agonist ivuxolimab. CDR3 in amino acids: CASSPPPQSEAFF. CDR3 DNA sequence: TGTGCCAGCTCACCACCACCCCAGTCTGAAGCTTTCTTT.